The present T cell receptor beta chain was sequenced within a study of T cell responses to AZD1222 COVID-19 vaccine. Study-wide findings and caveats: Spike-specific TCR breadth and depth both grew after two AZD1222 doses. There were vaccine-associated CD4 TCRs across spike, dominant at 160-218 and 743-854. Targeting of unmutated variant regions was reportedly seen in nearly half of spike-specific TCRs.

Notes on this clone: Antigen: not known.

Here immunoSEQ multiplex PCR was the method, and the copy in TCRdb shows in-frame clones only, minus some. The repertoire holds some 81,000 clones, with approximately 83% as singletons. Trimming took 3 bases from V and 2 from J, leaving 12 bases between them. Germline assignment: CDR1 SGDLS and CDR2 YYNGEE. The CDR3 covers 15 residues. The material was peripheral blood, obtained 28 days after the second AZD1222 dose. This rearrangement joins TRBV9 to TRBJ1-3, with a weak D call TRBD1 (5 bases). The receptor was derived from an adult who received the AZD1222 COVID-19 vaccine. The CDR3 is CASSELGAPGNTIYF. In nucleotides, the CDR3 is TGTGCCAGCAGCGAACTAGGGGCTCCTGGAAACACCATATATTTT.